The 17 T cell receptor beta chains below were found in one sample sequenced in a study of OX40 agonist ivuxolimab in advanced cancers. Profiled with immunoSEQ multiplex PCR; TCRdb holds only in-frame clones, not every one. The sample includes 50,000 to 65,000 clones, approximately 80% of them seen just once. The material sequenced was CD4+ or CD8+ T cells sorted from blood, taken in a trial of the OX40 agonist ivuxolimab. All receptors come from an adult with an advanced solid tumor such as melanoma, head and neck, liver or kidney cancer.

The gene calls are TRBV9 and TRBJ2-3, with TRBD1 as a possible D gene (6 bases). Germline CDR1 is SGDLS and CDR2 is YYNGEE. The CDR3 is 16 residues long. V was pared by 0 bases and J by 2 bases, with 13 bases between. The CDR3 DNA reads as TGTGCCAGCAGCGTAGAAGGTTGGACAGACACAGATACGCAGTATTTT. Encoded protein: CASSVEGWTDTDTQYF. The whole variable domain, filled in from reference TRBV9 and TRBJ2-3, reads DSGVTQTPKHLITATGQRVTLRCSPRSGDLSVYWYQQSLDQGLQFLIQYYNGEERAKGNILERFSAQQFPDLHSELNLSSLELGDSALYFCASSVEGWTDTDTQYFGPGTRLTVL.

The chain has TRBV18 and TRBJ1-1, with 7 positions matching TRBD1. Germline V lookup: CDR1 KGHSH, CDR2 LQKENI. Trimming cost V 3 bases and J 1 base; bases outside gene matches: 2. The CDR3 sequence is 14 residues long. In DNA, the CDR3 is TGTGCCAGCTCACCGCGGACAGGGAACACTGAAGCTTTCTTT. It specifies CASSPRTGNTEAFF. Looking up the rest from reference TRBV18 and TRBJ1-1 gives the full variable domain: NAGVMQNPRHLVRRRGQEARLRCSPMKGHSHVYWYRQLPEEGLKFMVYLQKENIIDESGMPKERFSAEFPKEGPSILRIQQVVRGDSAAYFCASSPRTGNTEAFFGQGTRLTVV.

The V gene is TRBV29-1, the J gene TRBJ2-1; D is ambiguous. Trimming took 3 bases from V and 9 from J, leaving 9 bases between them. Germline CDR1 is SQVTM and CDR2 is ANQGSEA. The CDR3 is 11 amino acids. CDR3 DNA: TGCAGCGTTGACTCGGGCAGTGAGCAGTTCTTC. It yields the protein CSVDSGSEQFF.

The V and J genes are TRBV7-8 and TRBJ2-7; no firm D call. The CDR3 covers 12 residues. V lost 1 base and J 3 bases, leaving 4 bases between the germline ends. Looked up from germline, CDR1 is SGHVS and CDR2 is FQNEAQ. This CDR3 is CASSLVGYEQYF. CDR3 DNA sequence: TGTGCCAGCAGCTTAGTCGGCTACGAGCAGTACTTC.

The V gene is TRBV7-7, the J gene TRBJ2-2; 10 nucleotides line up with TRBD1. In germline, CDR1 is SSHAT, CDR2 FNYEAQ (reference sequence). After removal of 6 bases from V and 5 bases from J, the junction contained 6 bases not matched to a gene. The CDR3 is 15 residues long. CDR3 sequence (DNA): TGTGCCAGCAGTCGGGACAGGGGCAGGACCGGGGAGCTGTTTTTT. Encoded protein: CASSRDRGRTGELFF.

This chain joins TRBV7-9 and TRBJ1-2; 8 bases fit TRBD1. Germline V gene sequence: CDR1 SEHNR, CDR2 FQNEAQ (reference sequence). V trimming: 8 bases; J trimming: 8 bases; junction bases outside the gene matches: 10. The CDR3 runs 13 residues. The CDR3 protein is CASGRGQVDGYTF. The CDR3 coding sequence is TGTGCCAGCGGCCGGGGACAGGTAGACGGCTACACCTTC.

The chain uses TRBV2 and TRBJ1-5; no clear D. V lost 1 base to trimming and J lost 4 bases, with 8 bases between them. CDR3 size: 14 residues. Germline V lookup: CDR1 SNHLY, CDR2 FYNNEI. The CDR3 DNA reads as TGTGCCAGCAGTGAAGTTACCGATAATCAGCCCCAGCATTTT. This translates into CASSEVTDNQPQHF.

The CDR3 DNA sequence: TGTGCCAGCTCAACCGGGGGGGACAATGAGCAGTTCTTC. Encoded protein: CASSTGGDNEQFF. The V gene is TRBV18, the J gene TRBJ2-1; TRBD2 matches at 8 bases. Trimming removed 5 bases from V and 5 bases from J; junction bases left unmatched: 2. From germline, CDR1 is KGHSH and CDR2 LQKENI. This CDR3 comprises 13 residues.

The J gene is TRBJ2-1, the V gene TRBV29-1, with D maybe TRBD1 (6 bases). CDR1 SQVTM and CDR2 ANQGSEA come from the germline V gene. The CDR3 contains 14 residues. Trimming took off 7 bases at V and 6 bases at J, with 19 bases between the two ends. For the CDR3, the DNA is TGCAGCGCCGCCCAAGGGCGAGGGGGCAATGAGCAGTTCTTC. Its translation is CSAAQGRGGNEQFF.

Worth noting for this clone: Sequence at one end of the junction differs from germline and may be a read error. The rearrangement links TRBV7-3 to TRBJ1-2; 9 nucleotides align to TRBD1. Germline-derived CDR1 and CDR2 are SGHTA and FQGTGA. This CDR3 has 14 amino acids. The CDR3 nucleotides read TGTGCCAGCAGCCTAACAGGGGGCGCGGATGGCTACACCTTC. It translates to CASSLTGGADGYTF.

CDR3 in amino acids: CASSLAYSQETQYF. The DNA of the CDR3 is TGTGCCAGCAGCTTAGCGTACTCCCAAGAGACCCAGTACTTC. This chain joins TRBV7-6 and TRBJ2-5; D gene unclear. Germline V gene sequence: CDR1 SGHVS, CDR2 FNYEAQ. There are 14 residues in the CDR3. The V gene lost 0 bases and the J gene lost 1 base, with 6 bases spanning the gap.

This rearrangement joins TRBV6-5 to TRBJ1-2, with 7 nucleotides matching TRBD1. Germline V gives CDR1 MNHEY, CDR2 SVGAGI. J lost 10 bases, V lost 6 bases, and 11 bases had no gene match. The CDR3 runs to 13 residues. CDR3 in amino acids: CASRDRQGEVYTF. DNA of the CDR3: TGTGCCAGCAGAGACCGACAGGGTGAAGTCTACACCTTC.

The J gene is TRBJ2-2, the V gene TRBV10-1, with D maybe TRBD1 (6 bases). The CDR3 spans 14 residues. CDR1 and CDR2 (germline): WNHNN, SYGVQD (reference sequence). Trimming shortened V by 4 bases and J by 6 bases, and 12 bases separated the two germline ends. CDR3 bases: TGCGCCAGCAGTGCTACAGGGATGGCCGGGGAGCTGTTTTTT. Protein: CASSATGMAGELFF.

J is TRBJ1-1 and V is TRBV2; tentative D call: TRBD1 (5 bases). The CDR3 runs 13 residues. The germline CDR1 and CDR2 sequences are SNHLY and FYNNEI. Trimming took 5 bases from V and 3 from J, leaving 10 bases between them. This CDR3 reads CASSPTAYTEAFF. In nucleotides, the CDR3 is TGTGCCAGCAGTCCGACAGCTTACACTGAAGCTTTCTTT.

The rearrangement links TRBV25-1 to TRBJ1-3; D ambiguous. The CDR3 is made up of 15 amino acids. Germline V lookup: CDR1 MGHDK, CDR2 SYGVNS. V lost 8 bases and J 2 bases, leaving 16 bases between the germline ends. CDR3 residues: CASARSWGPGNTIYF. CDR3 bases: TGTGCCAGCGCCAGGTCTTGGGGTCCTGGAAACACCATATATTTT.

This clone was detected only a few times. The chain employs TRBV6-6 and TRBJ2-3, with TRBD2 matching over 11 bases. This CDR3 is 15 amino acids long. Germline CDR1 MNHNY, CDR2 SVGAGI (reference sequence). The J segment lost 6 bases and the V segment lost 4 bases, leaving 6 bases of the junction unmatched. The CDR3 DNA sequence: TGTGCCAGCAGTTCCAGACTAGCGGGGTTGGATACGCAGTATTTT. This sequence encodes CASSSRLAGLDTQYF.

This chain's CDR3 is CASSPQRGGSYNEQFF. CDR3 coding DNA: TGTGCCAGCAGCCCCCAACGTGGCGGGAGTTACAATGAGCAGTTCTTC. The V and J genes are TRBV9 and TRBJ2-1; 7 bases are a match to TRBD2. Germline-derived CDR1 and CDR2 are SGDLS and YYNGEE. V dropped 4 bases and J dropped 4; count of bases not matched to a gene: 11. The CDR3 contains 16 residues.